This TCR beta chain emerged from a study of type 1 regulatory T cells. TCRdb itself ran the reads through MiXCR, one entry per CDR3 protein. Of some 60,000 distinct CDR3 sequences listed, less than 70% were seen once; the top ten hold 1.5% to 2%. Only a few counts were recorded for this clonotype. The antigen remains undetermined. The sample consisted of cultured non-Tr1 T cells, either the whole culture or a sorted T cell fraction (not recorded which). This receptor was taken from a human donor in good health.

The CDR3 bases are TGCGCCAGCAGCCGGGATACCAACACCGGGGAGCTGTTTTTT. Protein: CASSRDTNTGELFF. The chain carries TRBV5-1 and TRBJ2-2, with a possible D match to TRBD2 (5 bases). The V gene lost 4 bases and the J gene lost 2 bases, with 9 bases spanning the gap. The germline V gene has CDR1 SGHRS and CDR2 YFSETQ. The CDR3 is 14 residues long. Variable domain in full (rest from reference TRBV5-1 and TRBJ2-2): KAGVTQTPRYLIKTRGQQVTLSCSPISGHRSVSWYQQTPGQGLQFLFEYFSETQRNKGNFPGRFSGRQFSNSRSEMNVSTLELGDSALYLCASSRDTNTGELFFGEGSRLTVL.